This T cell receptor beta chain was documented in a study of blood T cell repertoires in COVID-19. Overall study context: Samples taken during acute and convalescent COVID-19 were collected in the United States, Italy and Spain. PBMCs, B-cell-depleted T cells, or T cells were the source of the cDNA or gDNA that made up the material.

In the original analysis: How many nucleated cells were present was estimated from reference gene primer amplification. TCRdb's copy holds only in-frame clones and misses some; the assay was immunoSEQ multiplex PCR. V, J and clone size were drawn from that table, and D and trimming were deduced from the DNA. Counted here are 100,000 to 110,000 clones, 91% occurring once; the ten biggest clones make up roughly 2.1%. Germline CDR1 is SQVTM and CDR2 is ANQGSEA. CDR3 length: 15 residues. V shed 1 base, J shed 4 bases, and the junction held 2 bases outside the gene matches. The sequence was obtained from a man aged 50-60 years with active COVID-19. The sequencing sample was made of peripheral blood. This chain uses TRBV29-1 with TRBJ2-3; 13 positions agree with TRBD2. CDR3 DNA sequence: TGCAGCGTTGAAGGGACTAGCGGGAGATCAGATACGCAGTATTTT. Translating it yields CSVEGTSGRSDTQYF.